These 32 T cell receptor beta chains originate from one sample sequenced in a study of blood T cell repertoires in COVID-19. Measured with immunoSEQ multiplex PCR; TCRdb has only the in-frame clones, and not every one. The sample has 150,000 to 200,000 clones, approximately 86% seen once. The sequencing sample was made of peripheral blood. These receptors were obtained from a man aged 55 to 69 with acute or convalescent COVID-19.

The chain couples TRBV27 to TRBJ2-7, with 9 positions matching TRBD2. V trimming: 4 bases; J trimming: 2 bases; junction bases outside the gene matches: 3. The CDR3 consists of 14 residues. Germline V gene data show CDR1 as MNHEY and CDR2 as SMNVEV (reference sequence). The CDR3 protein is CASSYAGGPYEQYF. Written as DNA, the CDR3 is TGTGCCAGCAGTTACGCGGGAGGGCCCTACGAGCAGTACTTC.

The chain has TRBV6-2 or TRBV6-3 and TRBJ2-2, with 13 positions matching TRBD2. Unmatched junction bases numbered 5, after V lost 2 bases and J lost 5 bases. Germline lookup yields CDR1 MNHEY and CDR2 SVGEGT. The CDR3 runs 17 residues. This chain's CDR3 is CASSYMPGLAGTGELFF. The DNA for the CDR3 is TGTGCCAGCAGTTACATGCCGGGACTAGCGGGGACCGGGGAGCTGTTTTTT.

J is TRBJ1-3 and V is TRBV29-1, with 9 nucleotides matching TRBD1. This CDR3 comprises 15 residues. Germline lookup yields CDR1 SQVTM and CDR2 ANQGSEA. V lost 7 bases to trimming and J lost 1 base; unmatched junction nucleotides: 8. This CDR3 is CSGGQGAVSGNTIYF. CDR3 DNA sequence: TGCAGCGGGGGACAGGGAGCTGTTTCTGGAAACACCATATATTTT.

The chain links TRBV30 to TRBJ1-6; D is uncertain. CDR1 is GTSNPN and CDR2 is SVGIG in the germline V gene (reference sequence). Between the trimmed V and J ends, which lost 0 bases and 10 bases, there was a span of 10 bases. The CDR3 spans 13 residues. The CDR3 DNA sequence: TGTGCCTGGAGTGTAACGGGATCGTCACCCCTCCACTTT. It yields the protein CAWSVTGSSPLHF.

This clone was counted a single time. This rearrangement joins TRBV5-1 to TRBJ1-1; 9 nucleotides line up with TRBD1. CDR3 size: 16 residues. Germline V gene lookup returns CDR1 SGHRS and CDR2 YFSETQ. After removal of 4 bases from V and 3 bases from J, the junction contained 10 bases not matched to a gene. CDR3 sequence reads: CASSTRLGQGHTEAFF. The CDR3 region has the DNA TGCGCCAGCAGCACCCGCTTGGGACAGGGACACACTGAAGCTTTCTTT.

The genes are TRBV5-1 and TRBJ1-4; D possibly corresponds to TRBD1 (5 bases). This CDR3 contains 14 residues. CDR1 and CDR2 from the germline V gene are SGHRS and YFSETQ. V dropped 0 bases and J dropped 7 bases, with 10 bases sitting between them. CDR3 residues: CASSLDGGGEKLFF. CDR3 nucleotides: TGCGCCAGCAGCTTGGATGGGGGAGGTGAAAAACTGTTTTTT. The full variable domain, its missing parts supplied by reference TRBV5-1 and TRBJ1-4, is KAGVTQTPRYLIKTRGQQVTLSCSPISGHRSVSWYQQTPGQGLQFLFEYFSETQRNKGNFPGRFSGRQFSNSRSEMNVSTLELGDSALYLCASSLDGGGEKLFFGSGTQLSVL.

This rearrangement joins TRBV2 to TRBJ1-2, with a possible D match to TRBD1 (6 bases). V lost 5 bases and J lost 6, with 22 bases in between. Germline V gives CDR1 SNHLY, CDR2 FYNNEI. The CDR3 extends over 16 amino acids. The CDR3 DNA reads TGTGCCAGCAGTCCACCCCCTCGGGGGGCGTCAGATGGCTACACCTTC. This sequence encodes CASSPPPRGASDGYTF.

This chain links TRBV9 with TRBJ2-6; TRBD2 agrees at 10 bases. This CDR3 is 18 amino acids long. V dropped 0 bases and J dropped 3; count of bases not matched to a gene: 6. The V gene's germline CDR1 is SGDLS and CDR2 YYNGEE. CDR3 sequence: CASSVGSGRAFGANVLTF. Here the CDR3 DNA reads TGTGCCAGCAGCGTAGGCAGCGGGAGGGCCTTTGGGGCCAACGTCCTGACTTTC.

The chain combines TRBV18 with TRBJ1-4; D not certain. Germline V CDR1 and CDR2: KGHSH, LQKENI. The V gene lost 3 bases and the J gene lost 7 bases, with 9 bases spanning the gap. The CDR3 runs 13 residues. CDR3 residues: CASSPLSVEKLFF. CDR3 DNA sequence: TGTGCCAGCTCACCTCTTTCGGTTGAAAAACTGTTTTTT.

This clone was counted once. The genes are TRBV7-2 and TRBJ2-3, with 8 bases identical to TRBD2. This CDR3 spans 15 amino acids. From germline, CDR1 is SGHTA and CDR2 FQGNSA. Unmatched junction bases numbered 6, after V lost 6 bases and J lost 1 base. CDR3 in amino acids: CASRLSSGRTDTQYF. CDR3 in DNA: TGTGCCAGCAGGCTATCTAGCGGGCGCACAGATACGCAGTATTTT.

The CDR3: CASSPSGFNYGYTF. The CDR3, as DNA: TGCGCCAGCAGCCCCTCGGGTTTTAACTATGGCTACACCTTC. V is TRBV5-1 and J is TRBJ1-2; D is ambiguous. Trimming stripped 4 bases from V and 1 base from J, with 11 bases between. The germline gives CDR1 SGHRS, CDR2 YFSETQ. The CDR3 length is 14 residues.

The chain uses TRBV9 and TRBJ1-1; 8 bases fit TRBD1. Germline values: CDR1 SGDLS, CDR2 YYNGEE. This CDR3 contains 15 residues. J gave up 5 bases and V 0 bases, and 6 bases lay outside the gene matches. CDR3 amino acids: CASSVDAGGGTEAFF. CDR3 DNA: TGTGCCAGCAGCGTAGATGCAGGGGGCGGAACTGAAGCTTTCTTT.

The V and J genes are TRBV3-1 (or the pseudogene TRBV3-2) and TRBJ1-2, with D perhaps TRBD1 (6 bases). Germline CDR1 reads LGHDT; CDR2 reads YNNKEL (reference sequence). This CDR3 is built from 15 residues. V lost 2 bases and J 0 bases, leaving 10 bases between the germline ends. This CDR3 is CASSQTYRANYGYTF. In nucleotides, the CDR3 is TGTGCCAGCAGCCAAACTTACAGGGCTAACTATGGCTACACCTTC.

The J gene is TRBJ1-1, the V gene TRBV10-3; a weak D match, TRBD1 (6 bases). There are 12 residues in the CDR3. Germline lookup yields CDR1 ENHRY and CDR2 SYGVKD. V was shortened by 4 bases and J by 6 bases, with 9 bases between the two germline ends. The DNA for the CDR3 is TGTGCCATCAGTGGGAAGGGGGCTGAAGCTTTCTTT. Translating it yields CAISGKGAEAFF.

This clone was seen a few times. V gene TRBV14 combines with J gene TRBJ1-2; 7 nucleotides match TRBD1. Losses at the gene ends were 4 bases for V and 0 bases for J; bases not matched to a gene: 11. Germline CDR1 reads SGHDN; CDR2 reads FVKESK. CDR3 length: 17 amino acids. CDR3 protein: CASSPEIQGKANYGYTF. The DNA of the CDR3 is TGTGCCAGCAGCCCGGAGATACAGGGGAAAGCTAACTATGGCTACACCTTC.

The chain uses TRBV5-1 and TRBJ2-4; TRBD1 matches at 8 bases. Trimming cost V 0 bases and J 6 bases; bases outside gene matches: 5. The CDR3 has 15 amino acids. Germline loops: CDR1 SGHRS, CDR2 YFSETQ. The CDR3 sequence: CASSLAGTGVNIQYF. CDR3 nucleotide sequence: TGCGCCAGCAGCTTGGCAGGGACAGGAGTAAACATTCAGTACTTC.

The chain has TRBV4-1 and TRBJ1-5; D is unclear. The CDR3 runs to 13 residues. V lost 1 base and J 3 bases, leaving 4 bases between the germline ends. Germline lookup yields CDR1 MGHRA and CDR2 YSYEKL. In DNA, the CDR3 is TGCGCCAGCAGCCAAGTCTCCAATCAGCCCCAGCATTTT. It encodes CASSQVSNQPQHF.

This clone was found a few times. The rearrangement links TRBV7-6 to TRBJ2-1; 10 nucleotides align to TRBD2. J was trimmed by 2 bases and V by 5 bases; bases with no gene match: 3. The germline CDR1 and CDR2 sequences are SGHVS and FNYEAQ. The CDR3 is 15 amino acids. CDR3 protein: CASSPTSGPYNEQFF. CDR3 nucleotide sequence: TGTGCCAGCAGCCCGACTAGCGGGCCCTACAATGAGCAGTTCTTC. The entire variable domain, with the rest obtained from reference TRBV7-6 and TRBJ2-1, is as follows: GAGVSQSPRYKVTKRGQDVALRCDPISGHVSLYWYRQALGQGPEFLTYFNYEAQQDKSGLPNDRFSAERPEGSISTLTIQRTEQRDSAMYRCASSPTSGPYNEQFFGPGTRLTVL.

V and J are TRBV6-1 and TRBJ1-1; D possibly corresponds to TRBD1 (6 bases). This CDR3 has 14 amino acids. CDR1 and CDR2 (germline): MNHNS, SASEGT. Between the trimmed V and J ends, which lost 8 bases and 3 bases, there was a span of 16 bases. The CDR3 nucleotides are TGTGCCAGCTCCGGACAGTCCGAGTACACTGAAGCTTTCTTT. This sequence encodes CASSGQSEYTEAFF.

This chain connects TRBV2 to TRBJ1-2; TRBD1 matches 7 bases. V shed 7 bases and J 4 bases; nucleotides not matched to a gene: 3. The CDR3 length is 12 residues. Germline values: CDR1 SNHLY, CDR2 FYNNEI. The CDR3, as DNA: TGTGCCAGCACTGACAGGGCCTATGGCTACACCTTC. It specifies CASTDRAYGYTF. Complete variable domain (other parts from reference TRBV2 and TRBJ1-2): EPEVTQTPSHQVTQMGQEVILRCVPISNHLYFYWYRQILGQKVEFLVSFYNNEISEKSEIFDDQFSVERPDGSNFTLKIRSTKLEDSAMYFCASTDRAYGYTFGSGTRLTVV.

The chain couples TRBV4-1 to TRBJ1-1; D call uncertain. The V end lost 5 bases, the J end lost 0 bases, and 4 bases lay between the germline ends. Germline-derived CDR1 and CDR2 are MGHRA and YSYEKL. CDR3 length: 12 residues. For the CDR3, the DNA is TGCGCCAGCAGCTCCATGAACACTGAAGCTTTCTTT. It codes for CASSSMNTEAFF.

The chain combines TRBV5-1 with TRBJ2-1; 11 nucleotides match TRBD2. Per germline, CDR1 SGHRS and CDR2 YFSETQ. V was clipped by 4 bases and J by 3 bases; unmatched bases: 3. This CDR3 region has 15 residues. The CDR3 loop reads CASSLTSGVYNEQFF. CDR3 nucleotide sequence: TGCGCCAGCAGCCTGACTAGCGGGGTCTACAATGAGCAGTTCTTC.

Details on this clone: Other DNA variants within this sample encode the same CDR3. The CDR3 loop is CASSLSGGRNTEAFF. CDR3 DNA sequence: TGTGCCAGCAGCTTATCAGGGGGCCGGAACACTGAAGCTTTCTTT. This chain links TRBV7-9 with TRBJ1-1; 8 nucleotides agree with TRBD1. CDR3 length equals 15 residues. In germline, CDR1 is SEHNR, CDR2 FQNEAQ (reference sequence). Trimming at V came to 2 bases and at J to 1 base, leaving 3 bases not matched to a gene. The whole variable domain, filled in from reference TRBV7-9 and TRBJ1-1, reads DTGVSQNPRHKITKRGQNVTFRCDPISEHNRLYWYRQTLGQGPEFLTYFQNEAQLEKSRLLSDRFSAERPKGSFSTLEIQRTEQGDSAMYLCASSLSGGRNTEAFFGQGTRLTVV.

The V gene is TRBV19, the J gene TRBJ2-2, with D tentatively TRBD1 (5 bases). With 3 bases removed from V and 1 base from J, the gap between germline ends came to 9 bases. The CDR3 is 15 amino acids. The germline CDR1 and CDR2 sequences are LNHDA and SQIVND (reference sequence). In DNA form, the CDR3 reads TGTGCCAGTAGTATCCCAGGGATGAACACCGGGGAGCTGTTTTTT. Amino acid sequence: CASSIPGMNTGELFF.

V is TRBV5-1 and J is TRBJ1-6; perhaps TRBD1 as D (5 bases). V was cut by 0 bases and J by 5 bases, with 9 bases left in between. From germline, CDR1 is SGHRS and CDR2 YFSETQ. There are 15 residues in the CDR3. Here the CDR3 reads CASSLEGAHNSPLHF. The CDR3 coding sequence is TGCGCCAGCAGCTTGGAAGGGGCGCATAATTCACCCCTCCACTTT.

This chain uses TRBV3-1 (or the pseudogene TRBV3-2) with TRBJ1-1; D call uncertain. Germline assignment: CDR1 LGHDT and CDR2 YNNKEL (reference sequence). V shed 5 bases and J shed 6 bases, with 13 bases lying between them. CDR3 length: 13 amino acids. CDR3 amino acids: CASSSNHRAEAFF. Here the CDR3 DNA reads TGTGCCAGCAGCTCCAACCACCGGGCTGAAGCTTTCTTT.

This chain uses TRBV28 with TRBJ1-5, with D possibly being TRBD1 (5 bases). The CDR3 has 16 amino acids. Trimming took 3 bases from V and 5 from J, leaving 17 bases between them. Germline V gene sequence: CDR1 MDHEN, CDR2 SYDVKM. The CDR3 region is CASSFFIGGSYQPQHF. The CDR3 DNA reads TGTGCCAGCAGTTTTTTCATCGGGGGATCGTATCAGCCCCAGCATTTT.

As concerns this clone: Distinct nucleotide sequences in the sample also encode this CDR3. The genes are TRBV28 and TRBJ1-5, with 9 bases that match TRBD1. The germline CDR1 and CDR2 sequences are MDHEN and SYDVKM. The V gene end was trimmed by 2 bases and the J gene end by 2 bases; junction bases not matched to a gene: 1. The CDR3 runs 15 residues. This CDR3 reads CASSLRTGGNQPQHF. As DNA, the CDR3 is TGTGCCAGCAGTTTACGGACAGGGGGCAATCAGCCCCAGCATTTT.

The V call is TRBV5-1, the J call TRBJ1-2, with TRBD1 identical over 7 bases. CDR3 length: 15 residues. Germline V gene data show CDR1 as SGHRS and CDR2 as YFSETQ. Trimming took 2 bases from V and 0 from J; bases not matched to a gene: 4. CDR3 bases: TGCGCCAGCAGCTTCCGGGACAGTGCTAACTATGGCTACACCTTC. Translating gives CASSFRDSANYGYTF.

The chain employs TRBV19 and TRBJ2-6, with D perhaps TRBD1 (5 bases). This CDR3 is built from 17 residues. The V and J ends lost 9 bases and 0 bases respectively, with 18 bases between them. Per germline, CDR1 LNHDA and CDR2 SQIVND (reference sequence). CDR3 nucleotide sequence: TGTGCCAGCCATCCACGACAGATGACCTCTGGGGCCAACGTCCTGACTTTC. It specifies CASHPRQMTSGANVLTF.

This clone was observed a handful of times. This rearrangement joins TRBV10-1 to TRBJ2-2, with 10 bases that match TRBD1. Germline CDR1 is WNHNN and CDR2 is SYGVQD (reference sequence). The CDR3 totals 14 residues. J was trimmed by 5 bases and V by 4 bases; bases with no gene match: 1. CDR3 coding DNA: TGCGCCAGCAGTGCGGACAGGGGGACCGGGGAGCTGTTTTTT. Translating it yields CASSADRGTGELFF.

This chain connects TRBV5-1 to TRBJ2-3; 10 bases line up with TRBD2. This CDR3 region has 16 residues. V shed 0 bases and J 1 base; nucleotides not matched to a gene: 2. The germline V gene has CDR1 SGHRS and CDR2 YFSETQ. The CDR3 loop reads CASSLAGTSGTDTQYF. The CDR3 DNA reads TGCGCCAGCAGCTTGGCCGGGACTAGCGGCACAGATACGCAGTATTTT.